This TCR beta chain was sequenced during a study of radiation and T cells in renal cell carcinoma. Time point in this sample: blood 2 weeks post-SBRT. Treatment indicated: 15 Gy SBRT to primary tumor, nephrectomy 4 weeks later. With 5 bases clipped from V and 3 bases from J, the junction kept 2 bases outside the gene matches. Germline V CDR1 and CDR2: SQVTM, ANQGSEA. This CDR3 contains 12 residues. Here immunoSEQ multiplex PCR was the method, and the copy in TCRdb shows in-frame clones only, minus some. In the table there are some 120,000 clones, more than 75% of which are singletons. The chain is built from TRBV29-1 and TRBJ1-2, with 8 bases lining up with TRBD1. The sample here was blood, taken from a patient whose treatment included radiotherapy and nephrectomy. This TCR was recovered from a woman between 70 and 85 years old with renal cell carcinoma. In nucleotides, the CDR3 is TGCAGCGTTTCGACAGGGGACTATGGCTACACCTTC. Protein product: CSVSTGDYGYTF.